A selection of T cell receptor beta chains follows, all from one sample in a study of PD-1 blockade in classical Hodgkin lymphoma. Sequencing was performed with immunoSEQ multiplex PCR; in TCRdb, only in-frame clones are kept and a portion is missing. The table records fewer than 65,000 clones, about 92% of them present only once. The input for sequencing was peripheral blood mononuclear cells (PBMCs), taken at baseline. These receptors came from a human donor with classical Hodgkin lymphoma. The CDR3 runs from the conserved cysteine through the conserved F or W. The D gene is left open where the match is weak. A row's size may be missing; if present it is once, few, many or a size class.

CASSRGTGDFYEQYF TGTGCCAGCAGCCGCGGGACAGGGGACTTCTACGAGCAGTACTTC TRBV11-2 few TRBJ2-7 TRBD1
CASSLVGRGFYNQETQYF TGTGCCAGCAGTTTAGTCGGGAGGGGATTCTATAACCAAGAGACCCAGTACTTC TRBV27 - TRBJ2-5 TRBD2
CASSEGQGNSPLHF TGTGCCAGCAGTGAAGGGCAGGGGAATTCACCCCTCCACTTT TRBV2 - TRBJ1-6 -
CASSYHRRGNQPQHF TGTGCCAGCAGTTACCACCGTAGGGGAAATCAGCCCCAGCATTTT TRBV6-5 few TRBJ1-5 -
CASSLARGSSYEQYF TGTGCCAGCAGCTTAGCGCGGGGGTCGTCCTACGAGCAGTACTTC TRBV7-9 once TRBJ2-7 TRBD2
CASSVGAGVSGVEQYF TGTGCCAGCAGTGTGGGAGCAGGGGTGTCAGGGGTCGAGCAGTACTTC TRBV2 - TRBJ2-7 -
CASSSFPNNQPQHF TGTGCCAGCAGCTCCTTTCCGAACAATCAGCCCCAGCATTTT TRBV7-9 - TRBJ1-5 -
CASSVPGAPNEKLFF TGTGCCAGCAGTGTCCCAGGGGCCCCGAATGAAAAACTGTTTTTT TRBV6-1 - TRBJ1-4 -
CASSQAPRGTGGSGELFF TGCGCCAGCAGCCAAGCACCCCGGGGGACAGGGGGCTCCGGGGAGCTGTTTTTT TRBV4-1 few TRBJ2-2 TRBD1
CASSELRHTGELFF TGTGCCAGCAGTGAACTCAGACACACCGGGGAGCTGTTTTTT TRBV6-1 - TRBJ2-2 -
CAISETGGSYEQYF TGTGCCATCAGTGAGACAGGGGGTTCCTACGAGCAGTACTTC TRBV10-3 - TRBJ2-7 TRBD1
CASSLGRAYNEQFF TGTGCCAGCAGCTTAGGCAGGGCCTACAATGAGCAGTTCTTC TRBV13 - TRBJ2-1 -
CASSQDREQQYF TGCGCCAGCAGCCAAGATCGGGAGCAGCAGTACTTC TRBV4-1 - TRBJ2-7 -
CASSFLVVQPQHF TGTGCCAGCAGTTTCTTGGTGGTTCAGCCCCAGCATTTT TRBV28 - TRBJ1-5 -
CASSKGQGAGEQYF TGTGCCAGCAGCAAGGGACAGGGGGCGGGGGAGCAGTACTTC TRBV21-1 - TRBJ2-7 -
CASGLEGTSAGLNTGELFF TGTGCTAGTGGTTTGGAAGGGACTAGCGCGGGATTGAACACCGGGGAGCTGTTTTTT TRBV12-5 - TRBJ2-2 TRBD2
CATSREGGDGYTF TGTGCCACCAGCAGAGAAGGGGGTGACGGCTACACCTTC TRBV15 - TRBJ1-2 -
CASGRDKTSTDTQYF TGTGCCAGCGGCCGGGACAAGACTAGCACAGATACGCAGTATTTT TRBV28 - TRBJ2-3 -
CATDREVLFF TGTGCCACCGACAGGGAGGTGCTGTTTTTT TRBV27 - TRBJ2-2 -
CASSLWWQGVSQYF TGTGCCAGCAGTTTATGGTGGCAGGGGGTGAGCCAGTACTTC TRBV28 - TRBJ2-5 TRBD1
CASSLAQETQYF TGCGCCAGCAGCTTGGCACAAGAGACCCAGTACTTC TRBV5-1 once TRBJ2-5 -
CASSMDRAGETQYF TGTGCCAGCAGTATGGACAGGGCTGGGGAGACCCAGTACTTC TRBV28 - TRBJ2-5 TRBD1
CASSLITGDEQFF TGTGCCAGCAGCTTAATAACTGGCGATGAGCAGTTCTTC TRBV7-9 - TRBJ2-1 -
CASSLPGAETYEQYF TGCGCCAGCAGCTTGCCGGGGGCAGAAACCTACGAGCAGTACTTC TRBV5-1 - TRBJ2-7 -
CASSPRSRSEITGTEAFF TGTGCCAGCTCACCTCGGTCACGGTCTGAGATAACGGGGACTGAAGCTTTCTTT TRBV18 - TRBJ1-1 -
CASSWGDLSYEQYF TGTGCCAGCTCCTGGGGGGATTTATCCTACGAGCAGTACTTC TRBV28 - TRBJ2-7 -
CASSLGRDREFISPLHF TGCGCCAGCAGCTTGGGCCGGGACAGGGAATTCATTTCACCCCTCCACTTT TRBV5-1 - TRBJ1-6 TRBD1
CASSYDREQPQHF TGCGCCAGCAGTTACGACAGGGAACAGCCCCAGCATTTT TRBV5-1 - TRBJ1-5 TRBD1
CASSEEANQPQHF TGTGCCAGCAGTGAAGAGGCCAATCAGCCCCAGCATTTT TRBV6-1 - TRBJ1-5 -
CASSLGQVSTYEQYF TGTGCCAGCAGCTTGGGACAGGTCAGCACCTACGAGCAGTACTTC TRBV5-5 - TRBJ2-7 -
CASSGVWGETQYF TGTGCCAGCAGTGGGGTATGGGGAGAGACCCAGTACTTC TRBV6-5 - TRBJ2-5 -
CASSPPVWDRGYNEQFF TGTGCCAGTAGTCCTCCGGTTTGGGACAGGGGTTACAATGAGCAGTTCTTC TRBV19 - TRBJ2-1 TRBD1
CASSMENRLGQGAIGKPQHF TGTGCCAGTAGTATGGAGAACCGCTTGGGGCAGGGGGCAATCGGGAAGCCCCAGCATTTT TRBV19 once TRBJ1-5 TRBD1
CASRTPGQGEEKLFF TGTGCCAGCAGAACTCCGGGACAGGGGGAAGAAAAACTGTTTTTT TRBV6-5 once TRBJ1-4 TRBD1
CASSEGSFGNNEQFF TGTGCCAGCAGTGAAGGTAGCTTTGGGAACAATGAGCAGTTCTTC TRBV2 - TRBJ2-1 -
CASSLTCDRGRGNEQFF TGTGCCAGCAGCCTTACCTGTGACAGGGGGCGCGGGAATGAGCAGTTCTTC TRBV13 - TRBJ2-1 TRBD1
CASSGPGTGGLFGKNIQYF TGTGCCAGCAGCGGCCCAGGGACAGGGGGACTTTTTGGCAAAAACATTCAGTACTTC TRBV4-2 - TRBJ2-4 TRBD1
CASSGLETQYF TGTGCCAGCAGTGGATTGGAGACCCAGTACTTC TRBV28 - TRBJ2-5 -
CASSLGNLANEQYF TGCGCCAGCAGCTTGGGAAATCTAGCTAACGAGCAGTACTTC TRBV5-1 - TRBJ2-7 -
CASSPRLQSSYEQYF TGTGCCAGCAGCCCCAGACTCCAAAGCTCCTACGAGCAGTACTTC TRBV5-6 - TRBJ2-7 -
CASSLSPGLNAYEQYF TGTGCCAGCAGTTTATCTCCCGGACTCAACGCCTACGAGCAGTACTTC TRBV27 - TRBJ2-7 -
CASSSYLGELFF TGTGCCAGCAGCTCCTACCTCGGGGAGCTGTTTTTT TRBV13 - TRBJ2-2 -
CASSRSSIYEQYF TGTGCCAGCTCACGATCTAGCATCTACGAGCAGTACTTC TRBV18 - TRBJ2-7 -
CASSQGLAGGMVTQYF TGTGCCAGCAGCCAGGGACTAGCGGGAGGGATGGTTACGCAGTATTTT TRBV5-4 - TRBJ2-3 TRBD2